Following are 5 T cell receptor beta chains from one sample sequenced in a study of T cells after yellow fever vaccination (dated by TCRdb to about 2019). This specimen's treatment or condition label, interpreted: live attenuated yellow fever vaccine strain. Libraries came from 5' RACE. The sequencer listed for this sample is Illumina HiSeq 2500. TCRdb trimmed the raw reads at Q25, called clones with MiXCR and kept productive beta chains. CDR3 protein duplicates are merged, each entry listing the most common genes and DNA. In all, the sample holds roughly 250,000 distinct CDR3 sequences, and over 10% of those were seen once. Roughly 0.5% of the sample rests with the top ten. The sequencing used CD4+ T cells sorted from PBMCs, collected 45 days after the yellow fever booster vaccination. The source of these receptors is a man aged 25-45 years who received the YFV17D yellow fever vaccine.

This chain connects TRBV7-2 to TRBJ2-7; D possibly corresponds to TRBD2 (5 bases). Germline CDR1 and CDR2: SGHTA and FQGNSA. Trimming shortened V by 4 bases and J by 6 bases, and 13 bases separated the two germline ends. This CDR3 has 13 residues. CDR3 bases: TGTGCCAGCAGCTCTACTAGGATCGGCGAGCAGTACTTC. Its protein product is CASSSTRIGEQYF. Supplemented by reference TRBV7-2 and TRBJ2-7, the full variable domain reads GAGVSQSPSNKVTEKGKDVELRCDPISGHTALYWYRQSLGQGLEFLIYFQGNSAPDKSGLPSDRFSAERTGGSVSTLTIQRTQQEDSAVYLCASSSTRIGEQYFGPGTRLTVT.

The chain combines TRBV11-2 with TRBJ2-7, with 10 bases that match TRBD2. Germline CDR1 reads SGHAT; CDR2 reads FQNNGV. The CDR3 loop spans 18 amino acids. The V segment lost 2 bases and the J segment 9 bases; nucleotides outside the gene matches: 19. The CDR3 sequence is CASSLQRGASGGKVLQYF. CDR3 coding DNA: TGTGCCAGCAGCTTACAACGGGGGGCTAGCGGGGGCAAGGTTTTGCAGTACTTC.

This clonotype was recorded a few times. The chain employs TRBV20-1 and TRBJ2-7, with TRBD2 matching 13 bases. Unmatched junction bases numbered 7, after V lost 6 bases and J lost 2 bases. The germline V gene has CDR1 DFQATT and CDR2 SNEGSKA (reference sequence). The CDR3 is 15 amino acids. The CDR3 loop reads CSAAGTSGETYEQYF. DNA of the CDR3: TGCAGTGCGGCCGGGACTAGCGGGGAAACCTACGAGCAGTACTTC.

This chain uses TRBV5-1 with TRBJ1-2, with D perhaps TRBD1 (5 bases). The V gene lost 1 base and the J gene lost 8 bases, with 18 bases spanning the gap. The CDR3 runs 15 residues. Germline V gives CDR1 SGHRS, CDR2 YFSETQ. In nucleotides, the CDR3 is TGCGCCAGCAGCTTGATGCACCAGGGCTCTCAAGGCTACACCTTC. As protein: CASSLMHQGSQGYTF.

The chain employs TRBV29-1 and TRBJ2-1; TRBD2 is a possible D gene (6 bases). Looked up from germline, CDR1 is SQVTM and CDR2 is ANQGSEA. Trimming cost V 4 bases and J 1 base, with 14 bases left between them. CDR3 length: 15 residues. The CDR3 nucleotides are TGCAGCGTTGTATTGGGGACTGGGTCCTACAATGAGCAGTTCTTC. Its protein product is CSVVLGTGSYNEQFF.